This T cell receptor beta chain was found in a study of blood T cell repertoires in COVID-19. Study at large: PBMCs, B-cell-depleted T cells, or T cells provided the cDNA or gDNA that made up the material.

Allocation to cohorts depended on clinical history reported by the participants. Exposed participants encountered a COVID-19 case during the 2 weeks preceding study entry. Libraries were prepared by immunoSEQ multiplex PCR; TCRdb keeps only in-frame clonotypes and omits some of them. Of 250,000 or so clones listed, about 90% are singletons. CDR3 size: 16 residues. The material sequenced was PBMCs or T cells enriched from blood (not recorded which). The TCR originated in a woman aged 40 to 50 who had been exposed to COVID-19. This chain links TRBV21-1 with TRBJ2-3; whether TRBD1, the table's D call, matches the DNA was not checked. TRBV21-1 corresponds to a pseudogene. CDR3 sequence: CASSGDRRQSTDTQYF. Written as DNA, the CDR3 is TGTGCCAGCAGTGGGGACAGGCGGCAAAGTACAGATACGCAGTATTTT.